A single sample is the source of the 30 T cell receptor beta chains below, sequenced in a study of T cell changes during pregnancy in multiple sclerosis. Assay: immunoSEQ multiplex PCR; the TCRdb copy retains only in-frame clones and omits some. The table records nearly 80,000 clones, 90% to 95% of them present only once. This specimen was CD4+ T cells from peripheral blood mononuclear cells, taken before pregnancy. The receptors were sampled from a female donor with multiple sclerosis, enrolled in a pregnancy study.

The chain uses TRBV29-1 and TRBJ2-1; 10 bases are shared with TRBD2. J was trimmed by 6 bases and V by 4 bases; bases with no gene match: 3. Germline loops: CDR1 SQVTM, CDR2 ANQGSEA. The CDR3 contains 13 residues. DNA of the CDR3: TGCAGCGTTGCAGCGGGAGGGCCCAATGAGCAGTTCTTC. It encodes CSVAAGGPNEQFF.

The rearrangement joins TRBV10-3 to TRBJ2-7, with 7 bases that match TRBD1. The CDR3 loop spans 13 amino acids. V dropped 0 bases and J dropped 6; count of bases not matched to a gene: 2. Germline values: CDR1 ENHRY, CDR2 SYGVKD. The CDR3 reads CAISESTGFEQYF. CDR3 bases: TGTGCCATCAGTGAGTCGACAGGGTTCGAGCAGTACTTC.

The chain is built from TRBV2 and TRBJ1-1, with 7 bases identical to TRBD1. The CDR3 is 14 residues long. Germline V lookup: CDR1 SNHLY, CDR2 FYNNEI. The V gene end was trimmed by 5 bases and the J gene end by 5 bases; junction bases not matched to a gene: 8. The CDR3 protein is CASSPTGFYTEAFF. CDR3 bases: TGTGCCAGCAGTCCGACAGGGTTTTATACTGAAGCTTTCTTT.

The chain couples TRBV28 to TRBJ2-1; 14 positions agree with TRBD2. This CDR3 has 19 residues. Germline V gives CDR1 MDHEN, CDR2 SYDVKM. The V segment lost 3 bases and the J segment 4 bases; nucleotides outside the gene matches: 11. The CDR3 DNA reads TGTGCCAGCAGTTTCACGACTAGCGGGAGGGCCCGGGGGTACAATGAGCAGTTCTTC. Translation: CASSFTTSGRARGYNEQFF.

The V call is TRBV7-3, the J call TRBJ2-3, with D perhaps matching TRBD2 (6 bases). Deletions cut 8 bases from V and 0 bases from J, with 15 bases between. The CDR3 length is 15 residues. Germline CDR1 SGHTA, CDR2 FQGTGA. CDR3 nucleotide sequence: TGTGCCAGCGCCGCCCGGGGGAGTAGCACAGATACGCAGTATTTT. As protein: CASAARGSSTDTQYF.

The J gene is TRBJ2-5, the V gene TRBV18, with a tentative D call TRBD2 (6 bases). Trimming removed 1 base at V and 9 bases at J, with 15 bases between. Germline CDR1 and CDR2: KGHSH and LQKENI. This CDR3 comprises 14 residues. The chain's CDR3 is CASSPRGAGEAQYF. As DNA, the CDR3 is TGTGCCAGCTCACCACGGGGTGCCGGGGAGGCCCAGTACTTC.

This clone was recorded once. The rearrangement links TRBV9 to TRBJ1-2; D is perhaps TRBD1 (5 bases). The ends were cut back, 4 bases at V and 8 bases at J, with 21 bases in the middle. The CDR3 contains 15 residues. Germline V gene data show CDR1 as SGDLS and CDR2 as YYNGEE. CDR3 DNA sequence: TGTGCCAGCAGCACCACTCGCGGGGGGTCTGGGGGCTACACCTTC. The encoded protein is CASSTTRGGSGGYTF.

The chain employs TRBV7-3 and TRBJ2-3, with D tentatively TRBD1 (6 bases). Trimming cost V 1 base and J 1 base, with 9 bases left between them. CDR3 length: 15 residues. Germline CDR1 SGHTA, CDR2 FQGTGA. The CDR3 DNA reads as TGTGCCAGCAGCTTAATTCCAGGGGGCACAGATACGCAGTATTTT. Translated, it gives CASSLIPGGTDTQYF. Full variable domain (missing parts from reference TRBV7-3 and TRBJ2-3): GAGVSQTPSNKVTEKGKYVELRCDPISGHTALYWYRQSLGQGPEFLIYFQGTGAADDSGLPNDRFFAVRPEGSVSTLKIQRTERGDSAVYLCASSLIPGGTDTQYFGPGTRLTVL.

This chain uses TRBV5-4 with TRBJ2-7; 7 bases match TRBD1. The CDR3 runs to 16 residues. Germline assignment: CDR1 SGHNT and CDR2 YYREEE (reference sequence). Unmatched junction bases numbered 8, after V lost 0 bases and J lost 2 bases. Here the CDR3 reads CASSLASTGVPYEQYF. Written as DNA, the CDR3 is TGTGCCAGCAGCTTGGCCAGCACAGGGGTTCCCTACGAGCAGTACTTC.

The CDR3 DNA reads as TGTGCCAGCACCCCCCGACAACCTGGAAACACCATATATTTT. It yields the protein CASTPRQPGNTIYF. J is TRBJ1-3 and V is TRBV6-4; D gene unclear. Looked up from germline, CDR1 is MRHNA and CDR2 is SNTAGT. The CDR3 totals 14 residues. V gave up 7 bases and J gave up 2 bases, with 12 bases separating them.

The gene calls are TRBV28 and TRBJ1-2, with D unresolved. V lost 2 bases and J 3 bases, leaving 7 bases between the germline ends. Germline V gene sequence: CDR1 MDHEN, CDR2 SYDVKM. There are 13 residues in the CDR3. The CDR3 DNA is TGTGCCAGCAGTTTAGGAGTCCACTATGGCTACACCTTC. Its translation is CASSLGVHYGYTF.

This clone has more than one count but fewer than ten. The V gene is TRBV19, the J gene TRBJ2-7; the match to TRBD2 covers 10 bases. The ends lost 2 bases at V and 6 bases at J; junction bases unmatched: 4. The CDR3 totals 14 residues. CDR1 and CDR2 (germline): LNHDA, SQIVND (reference sequence). The CDR3 loop is CASSIPLAGAEQYF. The CDR3 DNA reads as TGTGCCAGTAGTATACCCCTAGCGGGAGCCGAGCAGTACTTC.

This chain uses TRBV27 with TRBJ2-7; a possible D gene is TRBD2 (6 bases). Trimming removed 5 bases from V and 3 bases from J, with 20 bases in between. The CDR3 is made up of 16 amino acids. The V gene's germline CDR1 is MNHEY and CDR2 SMNVEV (reference sequence). The CDR3 region has the DNA TGTGCCAGCAGTCCCTTATTTGGGGGGATAAGCTACGAGCAGTACTTC. This codes for CASSPLFGGISYEQYF.

This sequence joins TRBV29-1 and TRBJ2-5; D call uncertain. The CDR3 covers 12 residues. Germline CDR1 SQVTM, CDR2 ANQGSEA. The V end was cut by 4 bases, the J end by 4 bases, with 10 bases between. The CDR3 loop reads CSVGIDPETQYF. The CDR3 DNA is TGCAGCGTTGGAATAGATCCAGAGACCCAGTACTTC.

The CDR3 spells CASSVDRSSYEQYF. Written as DNA, the CDR3 is TGTGCCAGCAGCGTCGACAGGAGCTCCTACGAGCAGTACTTC. The gene calls are TRBV9 and TRBJ2-7, with D possibly being TRBD1 (6 bases). The V end lost 2 bases, the J end lost 0 bases, and 9 bases lay between the germline ends. CDR1 SGDLS and CDR2 YYNGEE come from the germline V gene. This CDR3 is built from 14 residues.

This clone has just one count. The CDR3 sequence is CASSSALLRDRYRTDTQYF. The CDR3 bases are TGCGCCAGCAGCTCCGCACTACTCCGGGACAGGTATCGCACAGATACGCAGTATTTT. The rearrangement uses TRBV5-1 and TRBJ2-3; TRBD1 matches 8 bases. In germline, CDR1 is SGHRS, CDR2 YFSETQ. The CDR3 runs to 19 residues. The V segment lost 3 bases and the J segment 1 base; nucleotides outside the gene matches: 16.

The rearrangement uses TRBV5-1 and TRBJ1-1, with D perhaps matching TRBD1 (5 bases). The CDR3 sequence is 14 residues long. Germline loops: CDR1 SGHRS, CDR2 YFSETQ. V was clipped by 2 bases and J by 3 bases, with 11 bases between them. The CDR3 DNA reads as TGCGCCAGCAGCTTACAGGAGTTAGACACTGAAGCTTTCTTT. Translation gives CASSLQELDTEAFF.

The gene calls are TRBV6-5 and TRBJ1-2; 7 nucleotides agree with TRBD1. The CDR3 consists of 15 residues. Trimming removed 2 bases from V and 4 bases from J; junction bases left unmatched: 7. Germline loops: CDR1 MNHEY, CDR2 SVGAGI. The CDR3 loop is CASSYRSGGLYGYTF. In DNA, the CDR3 is TGTGCCAGCAGTTACCGTTCAGGGGGTCTCTATGGCTACACCTTC.

The V call is TRBV28, the J call TRBJ1-2, with a tentative D call TRBD1 (6 bases). This CDR3 is built from 16 residues. Trimming cost V 6 bases and J 6 bases, with 23 bases left between them. Germline loops: CDR1 MDHEN, CDR2 SYDVKM. CDR3 in DNA: TGTGCCAGCAGATATCTGGACAGCCGGGGAGCCGATGGCTACACCTTC. This translates into CASRYLDSRGADGYTF.

V gene TRBV5-1 combines with J gene TRBJ1-2; TRBD1 is a possible D gene (6 bases). This CDR3 has 13 amino acids. Trimming stripped 6 bases from V and 4 bases from J, with 13 bases between. CDR1 and CDR2 (germline): SGHRS, YFSETQ. The CDR3 DNA sequence: TGCGCCAGCACTATTGACAGGACCTATGGCTACACCTTC. Amino acid sequence: CASTIDRTYGYTF.

The V and J genes are TRBV6-5 and TRBJ1-2, with D unclear. This CDR3 has 14 residues. The germline CDR1 and CDR2 sequences are MNHEY and SVGAGI. The ends were cut back, 0 bases at V and 3 bases at J, with 8 bases in the middle. In nucleotides, the CDR3 is TGTGCCAGCAGTTACTCGAGCAGGCACTATGGCTACACCTTC. Protein: CASSYSSRHYGYTF.

The rearrangement uses TRBV5-6 and TRBJ2-7, with 14 bases matching TRBD2. The CDR3 runs to 16 residues. With V trimmed by 4 bases and J by 3 bases, 6 bases remained unmatched. Germline loops: CDR1 SGHDT, CDR2 YYEEEE. The CDR3 nucleotides are TGTGCCAGCAGCCCGGGGACTAGCGGGAGTCACTACGAGCAGTACTTC. As protein: CASSPGTSGSHYEQYF. Full variable domain (missing parts from reference TRBV5-6 and TRBJ2-7): DAGVTQSPTHLIKTRGQQVTLRCSPKSGHDTVSWYQQALGQGPQFIFQYYEEEERQRGNFPDRFSGHQFPNYSSELNVNALLLGDSALYLCASSPGTSGSHYEQYFGPGTRLTVT.

The chain is built from TRBV5-1 and TRBJ2-1; tentative D call: TRBD2 (6 bases). V lost 2 bases and J lost 6, with 18 bases in between. Germline loops: CDR1 SGHRS, CDR2 YFSETQ. The CDR3 loop spans 16 amino acids. CDR3 amino acids: CASSFSLPAGPNEQFF. Written as DNA, the CDR3 is TGCGCCAGCAGCTTCTCCCTTCCCGCGGGGCCCAATGAGCAGTTCTTC.

The DNA for the CDR3 is TGTGCCAGCAGCTTTGCGGGACCACCGACTGAAGCTTTCTTT. Its protein product is CASSFAGPPTEAFF. V gene TRBV7-6 combines with J gene TRBJ1-1; D might be TRBD1 (5 bases). CDR1 is SGHVS, CDR2 FNYEAQ, per germline. Trimming removed 3 bases at V and 5 bases at J, with 13 bases between. The CDR3 extends over 14 amino acids.

The chain couples TRBV4-2 to TRBJ1-2; weak D call: TRBD1 (5 bases). This CDR3 comprises 13 residues. CDR1 is LGHNA and CDR2 is YNFKEQ in the germline V gene. V was clipped by 6 bases and J by 4 bases, with 12 bases between them. CDR3 residues: CASRGRAIYGYTF. The CDR3 coding sequence is TGTGCCAGCAGGGGCAGGGCGATCTATGGCTACACCTTC.

The rearrangement uses TRBV2 and TRBJ2-7, with D uncertain. With 7 bases removed from V and 0 bases from J, the gap between germline ends came to 4 bases. Germline values: CDR1 SNHLY, CDR2 FYNNEI. The CDR3 runs 11 residues. CDR3 residues: CASTNSYEQYF. CDR3 nucleotide sequence: TGTGCCAGCACTAACTCCTACGAGCAGTACTTC.

The chain recombines TRBV6-1 with TRBJ1-4; TRBD1 aligns across 8 bases. Germline CDR1 is MNHNS and CDR2 is SASEGT. V shed 4 bases and J 10 bases; nucleotides not matched to a gene: 8. The CDR3 runs 14 residues. CDR3: CASSVQGARVKLFF. The CDR3 nucleotides are TGTGCCAGCAGTGTTCAGGGGGCGCGAGTAAAACTGTTTTTT.

The J gene is TRBJ2-1, the V gene TRBV4-1, with TRBD2 identical over 14 bases. The germline CDR1 and CDR2 sequences are MGHRA and YSYEKL. Losses at the gene ends were 3 bases for V and 6 bases for J; bases not matched to a gene: 4. CDR3 length: 16 amino acids. CDR3 loop: CASSHLGTSGSNEQFF. The CDR3 DNA is TGCGCCAGCAGCCATCTCGGGACTAGCGGGAGCAATGAGCAGTTCTTC.

This clone showed up just once. The V and J genes are TRBV15 and TRBJ2-5; 14 bases fit TRBD2. The CDR3 has 20 amino acids. CDR1 is LNHNV and CDR2 is YYDKDF in the germline V gene (reference sequence). Unmatched junction bases numbered 11, after V lost 0 bases and J lost 2 bases. The CDR3 DNA reads TGTGCCACCAGCAGAGAGGGAGGGACTAGCGGGAGAATATGGCAAGAGACCCAGTACTTC. Translation gives CATSREGGTSGRIWQETQYF.

The rearrangement links TRBV6-6 to TRBJ2-3, with 10 positions matching TRBD1. This CDR3 comprises 15 residues. CDR1 is MNHNY, CDR2 SVGAGI, per germline (reference sequence). V lost 4 bases, J lost 1 base, and 2 bases stayed unmatched. CDR3 amino acids: CASSFGTGGTDTQYF. CDR3 bases: TGTGCCAGCAGTTTCGGGACAGGGGGCACAGATACGCAGTATTTT.